Listed here are 26 T cell receptor beta chains from one sample, sequenced in a study of control samples from healthy donors and cancer patients. Using immunoSEQ multiplex PCR, the repertoire was profiled, and TCRdb retains in-frame clones only, with some absent. Among 150,000 or so clones, 93% were seen once, and the ten largest hold more than 4.5%. Sequencing used blood. The receptors were gathered from a man between 18 and 29 years old in good health.

In its sample, this clone was seen once. The DNA for the CDR3 is TGTGCCAGCAGGACACAGGGGGCATGGACTGAAGCTTTCTTT. This translates into CASRTQGAWTEAFF. The chain has TRBV5-4 and TRBJ1-1, with TRBD1 identical over 9 bases. CDR3 size: 14 residues. V lost 5 bases to trimming and J lost 5 bases; unmatched junction nucleotides: 7. Germline loops: CDR1 SGHNT, CDR2 YYREEE (reference sequence).

By sample share, this clone is medium-sized. This sequence joins TRBV5-5 and TRBJ2-7; 9 nucleotides line up with TRBD1. The V gene end was trimmed by 4 bases and the J gene end by 4 bases; junction bases not matched to a gene: 9. CDR3 length equals 15 residues. CDR1 is SGHKS, CDR2 YYEKEE, per germline (reference sequence). The CDR3 sequence is CASSVTGTGIYEQYF. The CDR3 DNA reads TGTGCCAGCAGCGTCACCGGGACAGGGATATACGAGCAGTACTTC. The full variable domain, in which reference TRBV5-5 and TRBJ2-7 provide the parts outside the CDR3, is DAGVTQSPTHLIKTRGQQVTLRCSPISGHKSVSWYQQVLGQGPQFIFQYYEKEERGRGNFPDRFSARQFPNYSSELNVNALLLGDSALYLCASSVTGTGIYEQYFGPGTRLTVT.

J is TRBJ2-3 and V is TRBV7-6; TRBD2 aligns across 11 bases. The CDR3 extends over 16 amino acids. Germline-derived CDR1 and CDR2 are SGHVS and FNYEAQ. The V segment lost 5 bases and the J segment 6 bases; nucleotides outside the gene matches: 10. This CDR3 is CASSNRVAGGPDTQYF. CDR3 DNA: TGTGCCAGCAGCAACCGGGTAGCGGGGGGGCCGGATACGCAGTATTTT.

The gene calls are TRBV6-6 and TRBJ2-1; D is unresolved. Germline CDR1 is MNHNY and CDR2 is SVGAGI (reference sequence). V was pared by 2 bases and J by 4 bases, with 9 bases between. This CDR3 comprises 14 residues. The CDR3 loop reads CASSYRGGYNEQFF. DNA for the CDR3: TGTGCCAGCAGTTACCGAGGTGGTTACAATGAGCAGTTCTTC.

V gene TRBV7-9 combines with J gene TRBJ1-2; 7 bases match TRBD1. V was clipped by 2 bases and J by 8 bases; unmatched bases: 2. CDR1 is SEHNR and CDR2 is FQNEAQ in the germline V gene (reference sequence). The CDR3 is 12 amino acids. Here the CDR3 DNA reads TGTGCCAGCAGCTTAACAGGGGAAGGCTACACCTTC. Its translation: CASSLTGEGYTF.

The chain links TRBV19 to TRBJ1-6, with D tentatively TRBD1 (6 bases). The CDR3 spans 14 residues. V shed 6 bases and J shed 2 bases, with 8 bases lying between them. Per germline, CDR1 LNHDA and CDR2 SQIVND (reference sequence). CDR3 in amino acids: CASRDRTYNSPLHF. The CDR3 DNA follows: TGTGCCAGTAGGGACAGAACCTATAATTCACCCCTCCACTTT.

The chain has TRBV5-1 and TRBJ2-7; D is unclear. The CDR3 length is 14 residues. The germline V gene has CDR1 SGHRS and CDR2 YFSETQ. V lost 4 bases to trimming and J lost 2 bases, with 13 bases between them. The CDR3 coding sequence is TGCGCCAGCAGCAAGGACGGAAAGGCCTACGAGCAGTACTTC. This gives the protein CASSKDGKAYEQYF.

The CDR3 region is CASSLLQMNTEAFF. In DNA, the CDR3 is TGCGCCAGCAGCTTGTTACAGATGAACACTGAAGCTTTCTTT. The chain links TRBV5-1 to TRBJ1-1, with D hard to call. The CDR3 totals 14 residues. CDR1 and CDR2 (germline): SGHRS, YFSETQ. Trimming shortened V by 1 base and J by 0 bases, and 7 bases separated the two germline ends.

The rearrangement uses TRBV5-6 and TRBJ2-7, with D tentatively TRBD1 (5 bases). Germline values: CDR1 SGHDT, CDR2 YYEEEE. There are 13 residues in the CDR3. Trimming cost V 0 bases and J 6 bases, with 10 bases left between them. The CDR3 DNA reads TGTGCCAGCAGCTTGGAAGGGGTTGGCGAGCAGTACTTC. Protein product: CASSLEGVGEQYF.

This chain joins TRBV5-4 and TRBJ1-3; D call uncertain. Germline values: CDR1 SGHNT, CDR2 YYREEE (reference sequence). V gave up 0 bases and J gave up 0 bases, with 10 bases separating them. This CDR3 contains 16 residues. In DNA, the CDR3 is TGTGCCAGCAGCTTGGAACAGACCGTCTCTGGAAACACCATATATTTT. Its protein product is CASSLEQTVSGNTIYF.

The chain has TRBV9 and TRBJ2-1; TRBD1 or TRBD2 may be the D gene (5 bases each). The V end lost 0 bases, the J end lost 7 bases, and 11 bases lay between the germline ends. The CDR3 totals 14 residues. CDR1 is SGDLS, CDR2 YYNGEE, per germline. This CDR3 is CASSVARGGNEQFF. DNA of the CDR3: TGTGCCAGCAGCGTAGCGAGGGGTGGGAATGAGCAGTTCTTC.

This chain links TRBV7-9 with TRBJ1-1, with D unresolved. V was pared by 1 base and J by 8 bases, with 2 bases between. From germline, CDR1 is SEHNR and CDR2 FQNEAQ (reference sequence). The CDR3 totals 10 residues. CDR3 loop: CASSLEEAFF. The CDR3 bases are TGTGCCAGCAGCTTAGAGGAAGCTTTCTTT.

This chain links TRBV10-3 with TRBJ1-5; perhaps TRBD1 as D (5 bases). Trimming stripped 4 bases from V and 9 bases from J, with 13 bases between. CDR3 length: 13 residues. Germline V lookup: CDR1 ENHRY, CDR2 SYGVKD. The CDR3 nucleotides read TGTGCCATCAGTGTTGCTGGAGACAGGCCCCAGCATTTT. It translates to CAISVAGDRPQHF.

This chain links TRBV4-1 with TRBJ2-7, with D tentatively TRBD2 (5 bases). The CDR3 loop spans 14 amino acids. Deletions cut 0 bases from V and 3 bases from J, with 9 bases between. CDR1 is MGHRA, CDR2 YSYEKL, per germline. CDR3 protein: CASSQEPGNYEQYF. DNA for the CDR3: TGCGCCAGCAGCCAAGAGCCGGGGAACTACGAGCAGTACTTC.

There are a few counts of this clone. This chain uses TRBV30 with TRBJ2-3, with TRBD2 identical over 8 bases. Germline V lookup: CDR1 GTSNPN, CDR2 SVGIG (reference sequence). Trimming at V came to 3 bases and at J to 6 bases, leaving 17 bases not matched to a gene. The CDR3 runs to 17 residues. CDR3 in amino acids: CAWSALRIVGGGDTQYF. The CDR3 DNA reads TGTGCCTGGAGCGCATTACGGATCGTAGGCGGGGGGGATACGCAGTATTTT. The full variable domain, in which reference TRBV30 and TRBJ2-3 provide the parts outside the CDR3, is SQTIHQWPATLVQPVGSPLSLECTVEGTSNPNLYWYRQAAGRGLQLLFYSVGIGQISSEVPQNLSASRPQDRQFILSSKKLLLSDSGFYLCAWSALRIVGGGDTQYFGPGTRLTVL.

The rearrangement joins TRBV6-1 to TRBJ1-2; D gene ambiguous. The CDR3 spans 14 residues. Trimming stripped 2 bases from V and 6 bases from J, with 13 bases between. Germline V CDR1 and CDR2: MNHNS, SASEGT. The CDR3, as DNA: TGTGCCAGCAGTGAACTTGGTCGGGCGGATGGCTACACCTTC. This codes for CASSELGRADGYTF.

The genes are TRBV30 and TRBJ1-3; D not certain. Germline assignment: CDR1 GTSNPN and CDR2 SVGIG (reference sequence). This CDR3 contains 15 residues. V lost 0 bases and J lost 2, with 11 bases in between. CDR3 loop: CAWSVLGGTGNTIYF. In DNA, the CDR3 is TGTGCCTGGAGTGTTCTGGGAGGGACTGGAAACACCATATATTTT. Full variable domain (missing parts from reference TRBV30 and TRBJ1-3): SQTIHQWPATLVQPVGSPLSLECTVEGTSNPNLYWYRQAAGRGLQLLFYSVGIGQISSEVPQNLSASRPQDRQFILSSKKLLLSDSGFYLCAWSVLGGTGNTIYFGEGSWLTVV.

A remark on this clone: At the DNA level, this CDR3 is encoded by other sequences in the same sample as well. CDR3 protein: CAWSVGTDTQYF. The CDR3 DNA reads as TGTGCCTGGAGTGTGGGCACAGATACGCAGTATTTT. The V call is TRBV30, the J call TRBJ2-3; D remains unclear. Germline V CDR1 and CDR2: GTSNPN, SVGIG (reference sequence). The germline V and J ends were trimmed by 0 bases and 1 base, with 2 bases remaining between them. CDR3 length: 12 amino acids.

This clone was recorded only once. The chain joins TRBV4-1 to TRBJ2-3; D is unclear. The CDR3 sequence is 14 residues long. Germline assignment: CDR1 MGHRA and CDR2 YSYEKL. Trimming pared 2 bases from V and 8 bases from J, leaving 14 bases between. In DNA, the CDR3 is TGCGCCAGCAGCCAAATACTCTTAGGTGGTACGCAGTATTTT. This gives the protein CASSQILLGGTQYF.

The chain employs TRBV6-5 and TRBJ2-3; no clear D. The germline V gene encodes CDR1 MNHEY and CDR2 SVGAGI. The CDR3 runs 14 residues. V lost 2 bases and J lost 2, with 8 bases in between. CDR3 sequence: CASSYLSATDTQYF. CDR3 nucleotides: TGTGCCAGCAGTTACCTTTCGGCCACAGATACGCAGTATTTT.

This chain connects TRBV27 to TRBJ1-1, with 9 bases that match TRBD1. Germline V gene sequence: CDR1 MNHEY, CDR2 SMNVEV (reference sequence). J was trimmed by 1 base and V by 5 bases; bases with no gene match: 5. CDR3 length equals 15 residues. In DNA, the CDR3 is TGTGCCAGCAGTGACGAACAGGGGGCGAACACTGAAGCTTTCTTT. Translating it yields CASSDEQGANTEAFF.

J is TRBJ1-5 and V is TRBV12-5; D unclear. Germline CDR1 is LGHNT and CDR2 is FRNRAP. The ends were cut back, 7 bases at V and 7 bases at J, with 14 bases in the middle. The CDR3 length is 13 residues. The CDR3 reads CASAERRVQPQHF. The CDR3 nucleotides are TGTGCTAGTGCCGAGCGTAGGGTCCAGCCCCAGCATTTT.

The rearrangement links TRBV2 to TRBJ2-5; the D is unclear. The V end lost 1 base, the J end lost 3 bases, and 0 bases lay between the germline ends. The V gene's germline CDR1 is SNHLY and CDR2 FYNNEI. The CDR3 sequence is 11 residues long. The CDR3 DNA reads as TGTGCCAGCAGTGAAGAAGAGACCCAGTACTTC. It encodes CASSEEETQYF.

The J gene is TRBJ1-6, the V gene TRBV2; D unclear. The germline V gene has CDR1 SNHLY and CDR2 FYNNEI. This CDR3 spans 13 amino acids. V lost 9 bases and J lost 8, with 14 bases in between. CDR3 residues: CARSIAQDSPLHF. The CDR3 DNA sequence: TGTGCCAGGAGTATAGCCCAGGATTCACCCCTCCACTTT.

This clone is a singleton in its sample. The junction and the germline gene differ at one end; a read error may be behind it. The gene calls are TRBV7-7 and TRBJ2-1, with D perhaps given as TRBD1 or TRBD2 (5 bases each). Germline-derived CDR1 and CDR2 are SSHAT and FNYEAQ (reference sequence). The CDR3 extends over 13 amino acids. The CDR3 bases are TGTGCTAGCAGCCCGGGGACGGGGCCTGAGCAGTTCTTC. The encoded protein is CASSPGTGPEQFF.

This chain uses TRBV9 with TRBJ1-1, with a possible D match to TRBD1 (6 bases). Looked up from germline, CDR1 is SGDLS and CDR2 is YYNGEE. Deletions cut 3 bases from V and 3 bases from J, with 15 bases between. This CDR3 comprises 15 residues. The CDR3, as DNA: TGTGCCAGCAGCGCTAACGGGGGCGGGTACACTGAAGCTTTCTTT. Its protein is CASSANGGGYTEAFF. Based on the CDR3 plus reference TRBV9 and TRBJ1-1, the full variable domain is DSGVTQTPKHLITATGQRVTLRCSPRSGDLSVYWYQQSLDQGLQFLIQYYNGEERAKGNILERFSAQQFPDLHSELNLSSLELGDSALYFCASSANGGGYTEAFFGQGTRLTVV.